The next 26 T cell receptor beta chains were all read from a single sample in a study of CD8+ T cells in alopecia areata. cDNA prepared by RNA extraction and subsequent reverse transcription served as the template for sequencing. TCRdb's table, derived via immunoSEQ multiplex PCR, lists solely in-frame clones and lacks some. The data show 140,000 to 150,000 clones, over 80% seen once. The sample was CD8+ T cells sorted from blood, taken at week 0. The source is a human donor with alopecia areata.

The CDR3 loop reads CASSVGGRNQPQHF. The CDR3 region has the DNA TGTGCCAGCAGCGTAGGGGGAAGGAATCAGCCCCAGCATTTT. This chain joins TRBV9 and TRBJ1-5; unclear D gene. Trimming left V 0 bases short and J 4 bases short, with 8 bases between. This CDR3 spans 14 amino acids. Germline assignment: CDR1 SGDLS and CDR2 YYNGEE.

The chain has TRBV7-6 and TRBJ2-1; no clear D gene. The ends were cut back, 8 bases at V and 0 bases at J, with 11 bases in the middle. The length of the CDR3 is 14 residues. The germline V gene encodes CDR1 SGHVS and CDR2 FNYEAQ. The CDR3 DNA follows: TGTGCCAGCGTCCCTTCGGGCTCCTACAATGAGCAGTTCTTC. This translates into CASVPSGSYNEQFF. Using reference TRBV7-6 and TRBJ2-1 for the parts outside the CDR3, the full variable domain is GAGVSQSPRYKVTKRGQDVALRCDPISGHVSLYWYRQALGQGPEFLTYFNYEAQQDKSGLPNDRFSAERPEGSISTLTIQRTEQRDSAMYRCASVPSGSYNEQFFGPGTRLTVL.

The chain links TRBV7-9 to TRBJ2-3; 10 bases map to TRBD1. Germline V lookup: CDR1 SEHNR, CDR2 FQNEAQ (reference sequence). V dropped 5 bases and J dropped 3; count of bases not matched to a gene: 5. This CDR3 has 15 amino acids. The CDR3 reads CASSPDRGRTDTQYF. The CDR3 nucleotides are TGTGCCAGCAGCCCAGACAGGGGGCGGACAGATACGCAGTATTTT.

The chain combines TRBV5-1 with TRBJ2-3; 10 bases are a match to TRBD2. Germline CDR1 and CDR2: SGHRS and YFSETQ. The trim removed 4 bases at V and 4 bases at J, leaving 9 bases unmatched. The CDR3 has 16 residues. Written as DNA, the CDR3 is TGCGCCAGCAGCATCCTAGCGGGAGAACTCCCAGATACGCAGTATTTT. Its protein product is CASSILAGELPDTQYF. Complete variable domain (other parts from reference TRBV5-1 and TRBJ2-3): KAGVTQTPRYLIKTRGQQVTLSCSPISGHRSVSWYQQTPGQGLQFLFEYFSETQRNKGNFPGRFSGRQFSNSRSEMNVSTLELGDSALYLCASSILAGELPDTQYFGPGTRLTVL.

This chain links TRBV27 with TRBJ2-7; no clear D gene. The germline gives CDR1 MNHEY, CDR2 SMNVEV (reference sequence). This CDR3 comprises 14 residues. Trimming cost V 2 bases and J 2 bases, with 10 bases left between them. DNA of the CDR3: TGTGCCAGCAGTTTAACAGAATCGACCTACGAGCAGTACTTC. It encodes CASSLTESTYEQYF.

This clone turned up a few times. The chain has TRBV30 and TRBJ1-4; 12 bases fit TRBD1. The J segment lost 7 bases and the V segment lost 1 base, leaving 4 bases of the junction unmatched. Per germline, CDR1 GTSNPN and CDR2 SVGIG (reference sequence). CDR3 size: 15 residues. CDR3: CAWSAMGQGAEKLFF. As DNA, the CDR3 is TGTGCCTGGAGTGCGATGGGACAGGGGGCTGAAAAACTGTTTTTT.

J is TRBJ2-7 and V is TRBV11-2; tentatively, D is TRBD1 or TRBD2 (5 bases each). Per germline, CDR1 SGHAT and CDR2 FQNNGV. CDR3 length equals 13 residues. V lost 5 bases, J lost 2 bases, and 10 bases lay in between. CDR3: CASSEGPAYEQYF. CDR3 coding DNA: TGTGCCAGCAGCGAGGGACCAGCCTACGAGCAGTACTTC. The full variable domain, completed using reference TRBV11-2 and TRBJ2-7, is EAGVAQSPRYKIIEKRQSVAFWCNPISGHATLYWYQQILGQGPKLLIQFQNNGVVDDSQLPKDRFSAERLKGVDSTLKIQPAKLEDSAVYLCASSEGPAYEQYFGPGTRLTVT.

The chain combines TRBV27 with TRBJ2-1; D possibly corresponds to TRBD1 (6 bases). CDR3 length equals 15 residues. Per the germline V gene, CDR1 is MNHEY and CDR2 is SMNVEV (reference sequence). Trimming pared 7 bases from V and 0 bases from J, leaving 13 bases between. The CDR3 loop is CASIPDSRSYNEQFF. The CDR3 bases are TGTGCCAGCATTCCGGACAGCCGCTCCTACAATGAGCAGTTCTTC.

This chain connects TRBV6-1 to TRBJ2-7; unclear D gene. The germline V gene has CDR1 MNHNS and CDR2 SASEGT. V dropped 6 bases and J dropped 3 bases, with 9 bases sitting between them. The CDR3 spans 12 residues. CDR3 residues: CASRVGGYEQYF. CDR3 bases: TGTGCCAGCAGGGTCGGCGGCTACGAGCAGTACTTC.

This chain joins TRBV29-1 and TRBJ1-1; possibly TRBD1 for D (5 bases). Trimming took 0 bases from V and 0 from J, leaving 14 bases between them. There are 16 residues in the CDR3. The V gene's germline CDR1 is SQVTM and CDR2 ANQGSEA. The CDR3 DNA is TGCAGCGTTGAAGATTCGACGACAGTCATGAACACTGAAGCTTTCTTT. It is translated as CSVEDSTTVMNTEAFF.

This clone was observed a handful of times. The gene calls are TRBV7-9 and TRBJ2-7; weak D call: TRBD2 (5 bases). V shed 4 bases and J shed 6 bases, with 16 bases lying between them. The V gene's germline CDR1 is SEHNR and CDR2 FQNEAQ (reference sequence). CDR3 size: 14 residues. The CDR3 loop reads CASSSTGFRGEQYF. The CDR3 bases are TGTGCCAGCAGCTCGACGGGGTTCCGAGGCGAGCAGTACTTC. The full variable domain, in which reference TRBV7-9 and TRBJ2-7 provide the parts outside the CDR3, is DTGVSQNPRHKITKRGQNVTFRCDPISEHNRLYWYRQTLGQGPEFLTYFQNEAQLEKSRLLSDRFSAERPKGSFSTLEIQRTEQGDSAMYLCASSSTGFRGEQYFGPGTRLTVT.

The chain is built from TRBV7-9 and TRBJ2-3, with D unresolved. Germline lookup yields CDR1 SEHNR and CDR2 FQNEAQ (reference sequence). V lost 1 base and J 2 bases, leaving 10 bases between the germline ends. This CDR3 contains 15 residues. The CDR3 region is CASSLGTFITDTQYF. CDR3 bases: TGTGCCAGCAGCTTAGGGACCTTTATCACAGATACGCAGTATTTT.

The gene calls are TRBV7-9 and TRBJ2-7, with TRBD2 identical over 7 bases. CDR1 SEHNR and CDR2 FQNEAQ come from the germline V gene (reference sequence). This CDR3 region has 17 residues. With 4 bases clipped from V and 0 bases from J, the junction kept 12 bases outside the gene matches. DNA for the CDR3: TGTGCCAGCAGCTCAACCCCACGGGACTATACCTCCTACGAGCAGTACTTC. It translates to CASSSTPRDYTSYEQYF.

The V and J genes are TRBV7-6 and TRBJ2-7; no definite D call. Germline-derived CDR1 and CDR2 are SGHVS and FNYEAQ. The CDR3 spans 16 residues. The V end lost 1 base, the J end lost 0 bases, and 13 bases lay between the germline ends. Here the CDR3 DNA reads TGTGCCAGCAGCTTAGAAGGTGGCAGGTTCTCCTACGAGCAGTACTTC. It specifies CASSLEGGRFSYEQYF.

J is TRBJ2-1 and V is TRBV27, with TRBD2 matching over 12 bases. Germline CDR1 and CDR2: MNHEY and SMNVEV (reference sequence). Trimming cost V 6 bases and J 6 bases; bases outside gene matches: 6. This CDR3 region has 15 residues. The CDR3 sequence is CASSHVTSGSNEQFF. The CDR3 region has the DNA TGTGCCAGCAGCCATGTGACTAGCGGGAGCAATGAGCAGTTCTTC.

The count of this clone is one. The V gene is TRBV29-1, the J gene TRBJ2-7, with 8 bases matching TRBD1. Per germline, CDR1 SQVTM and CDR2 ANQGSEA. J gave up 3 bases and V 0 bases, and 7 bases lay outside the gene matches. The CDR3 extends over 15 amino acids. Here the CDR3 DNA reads TGCAGCGTTGAAGATCCCCTGGGACAGGTCTACGAGCAGTACTTC. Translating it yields CSVEDPLGQVYEQYF.

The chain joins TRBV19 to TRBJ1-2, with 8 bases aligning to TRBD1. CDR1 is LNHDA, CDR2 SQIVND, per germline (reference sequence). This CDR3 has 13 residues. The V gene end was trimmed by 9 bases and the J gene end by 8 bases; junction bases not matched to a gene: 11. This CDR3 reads CASSLQGARGYTF. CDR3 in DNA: TGTGCCAGCAGTCTCCAGGGGGCGAGAGGCTACACCTTC. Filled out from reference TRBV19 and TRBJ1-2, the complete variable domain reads DGGITQSPKYLFRKEGQNVTLSCEQNLNHDAMYWYRQDPGQGLRLIYYSQIVNDFQKGDIAEGYSVSREKKESFPLTVTSAQKNPTAFYLCASSLQGARGYTFGSGTRLTVV.

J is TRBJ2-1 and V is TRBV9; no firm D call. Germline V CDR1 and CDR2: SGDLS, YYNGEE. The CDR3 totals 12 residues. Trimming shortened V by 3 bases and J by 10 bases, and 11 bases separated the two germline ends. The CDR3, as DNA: TGTGCCAGCAGCGCCAGACCCCGCGAGCAGTTCTTC. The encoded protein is CASSARPREQFF.

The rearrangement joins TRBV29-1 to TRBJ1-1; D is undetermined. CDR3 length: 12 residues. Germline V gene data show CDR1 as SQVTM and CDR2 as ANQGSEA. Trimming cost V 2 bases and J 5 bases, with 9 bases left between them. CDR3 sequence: CSVEMRETEAFF. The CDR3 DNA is TGCAGCGTTGAAATGAGGGAAACTGAAGCTTTCTTT.

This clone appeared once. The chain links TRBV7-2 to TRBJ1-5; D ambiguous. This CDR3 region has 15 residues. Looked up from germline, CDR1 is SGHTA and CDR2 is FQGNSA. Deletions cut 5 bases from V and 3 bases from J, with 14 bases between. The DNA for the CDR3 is TGTGCCAGCAGCCCCCACCCCGGGGACAATCAGCCCCAGCATTTT. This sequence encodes CASSPHPGDNQPQHF.

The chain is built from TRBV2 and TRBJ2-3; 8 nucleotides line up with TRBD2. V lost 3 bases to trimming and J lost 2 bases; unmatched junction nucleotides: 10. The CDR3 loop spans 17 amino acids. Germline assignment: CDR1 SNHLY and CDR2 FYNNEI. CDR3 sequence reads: CASSDWREEAPTDTQYF. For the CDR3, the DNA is TGTGCCAGCAGTGATTGGCGGGAGGAGGCCCCCACAGATACGCAGTATTTT.

CDR3 DNA: TGCGCCAGCAGCTCCCAAGAAAGCTACGAGCAGTACTTC. This encodes CASSSQESYEQYF. The chain combines TRBV5-1 with TRBJ2-7; D not certain. This CDR3 is 13 amino acids long. Germline CDR1 is SGHRS and CDR2 is YFSETQ. V shed 3 bases and J shed 3 bases, with 10 bases lying between them.

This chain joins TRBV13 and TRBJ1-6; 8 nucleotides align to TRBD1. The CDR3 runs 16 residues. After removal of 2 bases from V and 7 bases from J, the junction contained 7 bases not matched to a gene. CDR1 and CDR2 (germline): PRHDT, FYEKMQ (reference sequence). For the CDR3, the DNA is TGTGCCAGCAGCTTAAGGCAGGGGGCTGGGAATTCACCCCTCCACTTT. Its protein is CASSLRQGAGNSPLHF. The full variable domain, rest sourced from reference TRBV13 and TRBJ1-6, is AAGVIQSPRHLIKEKRETATLKCYPIPRHDTVYWYQQGPGQDPQFLISFYEKMQSDKGSIPDRFSAQQFSDYHSELNMSSLELGDSALYFCASSLRQGAGNSPLHFGNGTRLTVT.

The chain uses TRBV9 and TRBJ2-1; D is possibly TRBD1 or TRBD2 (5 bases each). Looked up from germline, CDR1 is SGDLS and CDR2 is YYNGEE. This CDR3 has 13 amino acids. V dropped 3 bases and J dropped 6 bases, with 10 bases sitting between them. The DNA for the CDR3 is TGTGCCAGCAGCGCGGGACCGTCCAATGAGCAGTTCTTC. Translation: CASSAGPSNEQFF. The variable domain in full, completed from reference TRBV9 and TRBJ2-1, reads DSGVTQTPKHLITATGQRVTLRCSPRSGDLSVYWYQQSLDQGLQFLIQYYNGEERAKGNILERFSAQQFPDLHSELNLSSLELGDSALYFCASSAGPSNEQFFGPGTRLTVL.

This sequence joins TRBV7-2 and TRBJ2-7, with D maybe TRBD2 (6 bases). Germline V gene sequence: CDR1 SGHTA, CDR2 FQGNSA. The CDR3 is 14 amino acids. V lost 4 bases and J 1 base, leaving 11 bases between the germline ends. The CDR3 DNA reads TGTGCCAGCAGCTCATTAGCGGAGTCCTACGAGCAGTACTTC. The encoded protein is CASSSLAESYEQYF.

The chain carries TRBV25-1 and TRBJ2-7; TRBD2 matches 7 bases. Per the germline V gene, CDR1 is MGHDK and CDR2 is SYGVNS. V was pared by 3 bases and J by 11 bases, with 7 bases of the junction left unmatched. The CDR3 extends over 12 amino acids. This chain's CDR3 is CASSEKAGEEYF. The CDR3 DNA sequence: TGTGCCAGCAGTGAGAAGGCGGGAGAGGAGTACTTC.